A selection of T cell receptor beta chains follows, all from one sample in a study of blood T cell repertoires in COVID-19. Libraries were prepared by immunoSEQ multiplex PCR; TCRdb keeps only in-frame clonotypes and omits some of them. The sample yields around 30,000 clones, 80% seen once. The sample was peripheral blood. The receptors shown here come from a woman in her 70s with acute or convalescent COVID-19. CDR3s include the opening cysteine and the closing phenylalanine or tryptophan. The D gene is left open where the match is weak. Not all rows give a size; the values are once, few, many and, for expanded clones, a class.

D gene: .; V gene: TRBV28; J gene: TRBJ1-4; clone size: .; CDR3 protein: CASSTDGGEKLFF; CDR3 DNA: TGTGCCAGCAGCACGGACGGGGGGGAAAAACTGTTTTTT
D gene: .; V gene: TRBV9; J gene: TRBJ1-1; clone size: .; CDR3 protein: CASSPSTEAFF; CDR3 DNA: TGTGCCAGCAGCCCGAGCACTGAAGCTTTCTTT
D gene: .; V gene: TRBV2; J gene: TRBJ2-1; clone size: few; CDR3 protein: CASSEGQPNLNEQFF; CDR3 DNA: TGTGCCAGCAGTGAAGGACAGCCTAATCTTAATGAGCAGTTCTTC
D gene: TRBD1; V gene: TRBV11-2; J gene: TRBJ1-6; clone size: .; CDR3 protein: CASSSDRVSPLHF; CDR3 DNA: TGTGCCAGCAGCTCCGACAGGGTCTCACCCCTCCACTTT
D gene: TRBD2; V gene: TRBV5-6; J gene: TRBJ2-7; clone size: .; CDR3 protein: CASSEGLAEAYEQYF; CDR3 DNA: TGTGCCAGCAGCGAGGGACTAGCGGAAGCCTACGAGCAGTACTTC
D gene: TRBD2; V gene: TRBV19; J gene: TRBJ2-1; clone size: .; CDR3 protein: CASSGPSGSYNEQFF; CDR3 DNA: TGTGCCAGTAGCGGTCCTAGCGGGAGCTACAATGAGCAGTTCTTC
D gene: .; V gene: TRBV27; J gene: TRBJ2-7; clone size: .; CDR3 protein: CASRRTRGPREQYF; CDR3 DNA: TGTGCCAGCAGACGGACAAGGGGCCCTCGAGAGCAGTACTTC
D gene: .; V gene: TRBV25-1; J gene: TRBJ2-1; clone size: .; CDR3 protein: CASSRPESTGEQFF; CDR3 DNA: TGTGCCAGCAGTCGCCCAGAAAGTACGGGTGAGCAGTTCTTC
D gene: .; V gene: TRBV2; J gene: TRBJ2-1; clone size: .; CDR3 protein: CASSPQGATSGRRGNNEQFF; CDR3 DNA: TGTGCCAGCAGTCCACAGGGGGCCACTAGCGGGCGGCGGGGAAACAATGAGCAGTTCTTC
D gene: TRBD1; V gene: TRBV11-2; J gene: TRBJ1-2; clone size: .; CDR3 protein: CASSLGSQGATGYTF; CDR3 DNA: TGTGCCAGCAGCTTAGGCTCACAGGGGGCAACCGGCTACACCTTC
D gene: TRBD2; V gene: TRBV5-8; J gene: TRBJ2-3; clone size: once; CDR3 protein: CASSLGLAGLTTDTQYF; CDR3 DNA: TGTGCCAGCAGCTTGGGGCTAGCGGGGCTCACGACAGATACGCAGTATTTT
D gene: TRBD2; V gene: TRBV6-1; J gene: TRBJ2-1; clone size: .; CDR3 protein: CASSESITSGGSYNEQFF; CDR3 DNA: TGTGCCAGCAGTGAAAGTATAACTAGCGGGGGTTCCTACAATGAGCAGTTCTTC
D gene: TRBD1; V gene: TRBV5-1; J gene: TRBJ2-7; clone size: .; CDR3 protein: CASSLATGTGVSYEQYF; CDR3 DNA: TGCGCCAGCAGCTTGGCCACCGGGACAGGTGTCTCCTACGAGCAGTACTTC
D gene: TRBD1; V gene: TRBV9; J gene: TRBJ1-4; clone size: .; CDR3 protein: CASSVGTGGAGEKLFF; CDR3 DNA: TGTGCCAGCAGCGTAGGGACAGGGGGCGCCGGTGAAAAACTGTTTTTT
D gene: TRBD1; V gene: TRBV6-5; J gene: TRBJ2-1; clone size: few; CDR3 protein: CASSKRTGPYNEQFF; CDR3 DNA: TGTGCCAGCAGTAAGAGGACAGGTCCGTACAATGAGCAGTTCTTC